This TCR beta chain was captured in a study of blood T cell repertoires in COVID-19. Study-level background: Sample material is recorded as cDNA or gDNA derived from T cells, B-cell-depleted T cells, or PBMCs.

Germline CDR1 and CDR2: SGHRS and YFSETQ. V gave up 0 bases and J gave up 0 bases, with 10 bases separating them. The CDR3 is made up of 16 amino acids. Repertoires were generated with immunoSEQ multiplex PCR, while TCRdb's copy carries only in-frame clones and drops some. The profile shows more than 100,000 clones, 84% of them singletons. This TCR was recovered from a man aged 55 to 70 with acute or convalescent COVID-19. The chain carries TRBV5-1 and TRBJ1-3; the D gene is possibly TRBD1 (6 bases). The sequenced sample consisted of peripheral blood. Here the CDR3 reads CASSLAGATSGNTIYF. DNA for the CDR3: TGCGCCAGCAGCTTGGCAGGGGCTACCTCTGGAAACACCATATATTTT.